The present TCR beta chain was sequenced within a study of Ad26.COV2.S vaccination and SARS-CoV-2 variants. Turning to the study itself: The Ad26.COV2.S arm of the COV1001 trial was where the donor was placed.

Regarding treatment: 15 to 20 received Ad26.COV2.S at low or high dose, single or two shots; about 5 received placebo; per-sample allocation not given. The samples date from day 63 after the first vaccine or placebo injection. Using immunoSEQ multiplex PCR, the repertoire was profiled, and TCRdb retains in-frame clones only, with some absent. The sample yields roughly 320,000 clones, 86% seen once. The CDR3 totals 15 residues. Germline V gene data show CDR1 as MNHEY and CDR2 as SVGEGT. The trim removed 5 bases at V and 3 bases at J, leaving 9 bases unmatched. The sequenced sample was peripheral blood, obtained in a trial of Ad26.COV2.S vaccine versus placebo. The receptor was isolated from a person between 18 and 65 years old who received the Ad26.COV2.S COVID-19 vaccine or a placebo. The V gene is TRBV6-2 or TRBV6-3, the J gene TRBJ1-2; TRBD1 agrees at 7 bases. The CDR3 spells CASSPDRDPYYGYTF. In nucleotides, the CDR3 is TGTGCCAGCAGTCCCGACAGGGACCCCTACTATGGCTACACCTTC.